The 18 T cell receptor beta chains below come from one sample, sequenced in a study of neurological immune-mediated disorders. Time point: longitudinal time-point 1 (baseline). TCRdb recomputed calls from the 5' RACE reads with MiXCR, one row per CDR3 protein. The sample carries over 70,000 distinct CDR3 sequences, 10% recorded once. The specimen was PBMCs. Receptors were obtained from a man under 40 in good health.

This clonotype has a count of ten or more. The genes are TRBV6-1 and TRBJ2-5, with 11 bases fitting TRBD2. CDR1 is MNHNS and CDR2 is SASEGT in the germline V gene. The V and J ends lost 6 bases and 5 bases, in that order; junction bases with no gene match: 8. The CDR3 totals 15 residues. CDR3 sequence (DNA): TGTGCCAGCAGGAGCTTAGCGGGAGGGCCTGAGACCCAGTACTTC. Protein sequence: CASRSLAGGPETQYF.

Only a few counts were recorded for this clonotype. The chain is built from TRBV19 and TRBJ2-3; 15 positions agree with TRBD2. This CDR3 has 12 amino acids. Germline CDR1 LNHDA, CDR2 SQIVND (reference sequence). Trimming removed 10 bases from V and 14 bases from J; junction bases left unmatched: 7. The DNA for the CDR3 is TGTGCCATCGGACTAGCGGGAGGGCCTTTGTATTTT. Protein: CAIGLAGGPLYF.

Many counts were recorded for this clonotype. The DNA for the CDR3 is TGTGCCAGCAGCTCAGTGCGACAGGCCAGAGGAGAGACCCAGTACTTC. As protein: CASSSVRQARGETQYF. The chain has TRBV7-2 and TRBJ2-5, with TRBD1 as a possible D gene (6 bases). The CDR3 has 16 residues. The ends were cut back, 4 bases at V and 4 bases at J, with 19 bases in the middle. Germline loops: CDR1 SGHTA, CDR2 FQGNSA.

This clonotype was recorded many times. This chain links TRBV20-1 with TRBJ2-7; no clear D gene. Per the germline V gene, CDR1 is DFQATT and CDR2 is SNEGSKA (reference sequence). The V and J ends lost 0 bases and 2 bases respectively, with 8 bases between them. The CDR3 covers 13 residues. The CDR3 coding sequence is TGCAGTGCTAGAGAAACGGTGCCCTACGAGCAGTACTTC. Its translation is CSARETVPYEQYF.

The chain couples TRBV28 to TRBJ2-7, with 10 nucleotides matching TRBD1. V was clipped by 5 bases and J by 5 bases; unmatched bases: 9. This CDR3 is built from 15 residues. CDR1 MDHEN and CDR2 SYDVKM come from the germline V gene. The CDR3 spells CASSPRDRGTHEQYF. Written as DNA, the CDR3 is TGTGCCAGCAGTCCCCGGGACAGGGGTACCCACGAGCAGTACTTC.

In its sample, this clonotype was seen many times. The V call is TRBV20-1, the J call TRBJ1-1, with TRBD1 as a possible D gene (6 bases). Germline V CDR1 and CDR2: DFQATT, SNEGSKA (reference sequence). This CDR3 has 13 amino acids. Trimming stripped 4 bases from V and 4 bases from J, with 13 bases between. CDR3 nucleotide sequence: TGCAGTGCTAATTTAGGGGGATCCACTGAAGCTTTCTTT. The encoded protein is CSANLGGSTEAFF.

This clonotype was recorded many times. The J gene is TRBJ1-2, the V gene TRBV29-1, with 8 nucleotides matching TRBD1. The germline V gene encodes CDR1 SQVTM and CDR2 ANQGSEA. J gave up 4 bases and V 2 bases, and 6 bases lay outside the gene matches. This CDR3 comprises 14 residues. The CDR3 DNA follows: TGCAGCGTTGAAACGACAGGGGACTTCTATGGCTACACCTTC. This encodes CSVETTGDFYGYTF.

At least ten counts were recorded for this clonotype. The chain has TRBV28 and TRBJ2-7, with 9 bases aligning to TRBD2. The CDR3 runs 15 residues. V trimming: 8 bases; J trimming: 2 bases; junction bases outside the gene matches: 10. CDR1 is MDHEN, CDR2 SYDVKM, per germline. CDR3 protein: CASASGTSRTYEQYF. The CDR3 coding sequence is TGTGCCAGCGCCTCAGGGACTAGCCGAACCTACGAGCAGTACTTC.

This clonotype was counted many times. CDR3 DNA: TGTGCCAGCAGCCCAATCCAGAGGGGGCGCGGTTCTGTGTACGAGCAGTACTTC. This encodes CASSPIQRGRGSVYEQYF. The rearrangement links TRBV11-2 to TRBJ2-7; TRBD1 matches 7 bases. The CDR3 totals 18 residues. After removal of 5 bases from V and 4 bases from J, the junction contained 20 bases not matched to a gene. Germline CDR1 reads SGHAT; CDR2 reads FQNNGV.

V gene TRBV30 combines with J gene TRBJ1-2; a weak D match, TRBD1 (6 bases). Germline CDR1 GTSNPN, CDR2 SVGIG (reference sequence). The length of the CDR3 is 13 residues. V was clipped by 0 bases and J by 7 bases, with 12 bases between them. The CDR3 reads CAWSVLGAGGYTF. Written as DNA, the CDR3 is TGTGCCTGGAGTGTCTTGGGGGCCGGTGGCTACACCTTC.

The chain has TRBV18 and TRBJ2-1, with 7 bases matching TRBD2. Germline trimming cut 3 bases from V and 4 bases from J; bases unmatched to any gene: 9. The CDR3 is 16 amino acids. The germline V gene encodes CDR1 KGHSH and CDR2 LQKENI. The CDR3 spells CASSPPTGREYNEQFF. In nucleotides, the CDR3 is TGTGCCAGCTCACCCCCTACTGGGCGGGAGTACAATGAGCAGTTCTTC.

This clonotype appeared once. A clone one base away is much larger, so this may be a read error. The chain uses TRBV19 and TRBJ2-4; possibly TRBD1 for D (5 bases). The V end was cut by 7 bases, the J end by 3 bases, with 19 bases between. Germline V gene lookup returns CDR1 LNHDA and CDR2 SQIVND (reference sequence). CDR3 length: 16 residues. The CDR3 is CASIGALPGDKNIQYF. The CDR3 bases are TGTGCCAGTATAGGGGCACTCCCGGGCGACAAAAACATTCAGTACTTC. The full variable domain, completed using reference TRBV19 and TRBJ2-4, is DGGITQSPKYLFRKEGQNVTLSCEQNLNHDAMYWYRQDPGQGLRLIYYSQIVNDFQKGDIAEGYSVSREKKESFPLTVTSAQKNPTAFYLCASIGALPGDKNIQYFGAGTRLSVL.

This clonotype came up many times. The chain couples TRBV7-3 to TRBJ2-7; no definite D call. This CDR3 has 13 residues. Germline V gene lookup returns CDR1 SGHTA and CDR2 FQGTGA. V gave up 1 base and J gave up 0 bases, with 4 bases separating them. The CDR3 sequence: CASSLMASYEQYF. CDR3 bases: TGTGCCAGCAGCTTAATGGCCTCCTACGAGCAGTACTTC.

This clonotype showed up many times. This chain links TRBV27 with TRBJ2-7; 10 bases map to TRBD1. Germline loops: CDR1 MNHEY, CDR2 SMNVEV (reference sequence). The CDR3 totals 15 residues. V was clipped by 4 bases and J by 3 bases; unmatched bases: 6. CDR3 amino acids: CASSYGDRGFYEQYF. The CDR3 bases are TGTGCCAGCAGTTACGGGGACAGGGGATTCTACGAGCAGTACTTC.

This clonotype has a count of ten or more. In nucleotides, the CDR3 is TGTGCCAGCAGTTACTCGGGCCGGGGCCCTGGTTACTTC. Protein: CASSYSGRGPGYF. The V and J genes are TRBV6-6 and TRBJ2-7, with D possibly called TRBD1 or TRBD2 (5 bases each). This CDR3 has 13 residues. V was cut by 0 bases and J by 13 bases, with 16 bases left in between. From germline, CDR1 is MNHNY and CDR2 SVGAGI (reference sequence).

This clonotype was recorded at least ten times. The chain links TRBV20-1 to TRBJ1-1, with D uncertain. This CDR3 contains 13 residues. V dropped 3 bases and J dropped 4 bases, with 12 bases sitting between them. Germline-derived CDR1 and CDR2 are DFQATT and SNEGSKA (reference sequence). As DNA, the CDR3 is TGCAGTGCTAGCGGTGTAGGTGGCACTGAAGCTTTCTTT. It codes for CSASGVGGTEAFF.

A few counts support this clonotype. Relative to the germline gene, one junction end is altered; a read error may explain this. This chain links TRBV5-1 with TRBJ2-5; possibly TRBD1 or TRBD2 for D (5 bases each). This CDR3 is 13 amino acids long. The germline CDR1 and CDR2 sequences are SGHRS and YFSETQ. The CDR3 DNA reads TGCGCCAGCAGCGCTGGCCTAGGGGAGACCCGGTACTTC. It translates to CASSAGLGETRYF. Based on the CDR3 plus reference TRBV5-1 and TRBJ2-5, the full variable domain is KAGVTQTPRYLIKTRGQQVTLSCSPISGHRSVSWYQQTPGQGLQFLFEYFSETQRNKGNFPGRFSGRQFSNSRSEMNVSTLELGDSALYLCASSAGLGETRYFGPGTRLLVL.

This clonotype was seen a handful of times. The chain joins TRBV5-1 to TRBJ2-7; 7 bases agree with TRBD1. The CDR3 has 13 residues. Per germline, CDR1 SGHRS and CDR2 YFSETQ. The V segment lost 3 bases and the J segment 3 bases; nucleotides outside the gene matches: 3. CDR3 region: CASSSGQVYEQYF. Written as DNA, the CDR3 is TGCGCCAGCAGCTCAGGACAGGTCTACGAGCAGTACTTC.